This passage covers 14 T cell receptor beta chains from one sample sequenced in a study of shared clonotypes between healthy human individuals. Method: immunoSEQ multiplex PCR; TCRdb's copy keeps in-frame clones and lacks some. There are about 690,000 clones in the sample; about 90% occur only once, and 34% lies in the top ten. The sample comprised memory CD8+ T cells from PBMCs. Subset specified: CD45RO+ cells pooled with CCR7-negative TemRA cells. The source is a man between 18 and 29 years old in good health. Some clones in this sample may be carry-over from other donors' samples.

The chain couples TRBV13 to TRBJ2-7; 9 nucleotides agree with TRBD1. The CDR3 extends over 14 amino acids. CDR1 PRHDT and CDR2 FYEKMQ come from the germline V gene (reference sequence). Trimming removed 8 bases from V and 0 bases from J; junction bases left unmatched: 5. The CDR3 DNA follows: TGTGCCAGCGGCATACAGGGGGCCTCCTACGAGCAGTACTTC. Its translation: CASGIQGASYEQYF.

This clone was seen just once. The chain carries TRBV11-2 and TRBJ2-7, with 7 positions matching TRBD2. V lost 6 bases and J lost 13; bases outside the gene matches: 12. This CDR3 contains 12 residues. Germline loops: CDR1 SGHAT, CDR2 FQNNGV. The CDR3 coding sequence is TGTGCCAGCAGGCTAACGGGGGGTCTATTTTACTTC. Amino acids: CASRLTGGLFYF.

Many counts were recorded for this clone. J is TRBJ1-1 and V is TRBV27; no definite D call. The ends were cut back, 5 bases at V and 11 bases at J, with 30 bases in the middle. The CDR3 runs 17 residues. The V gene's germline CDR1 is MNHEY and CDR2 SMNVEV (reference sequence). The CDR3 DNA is TGTGCCAGCAGTCCTCGGGAGTTTTCGGTATCGGGCGCGGGGGCTTTCTTT. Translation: CASSPREFSVSGAGAFF.

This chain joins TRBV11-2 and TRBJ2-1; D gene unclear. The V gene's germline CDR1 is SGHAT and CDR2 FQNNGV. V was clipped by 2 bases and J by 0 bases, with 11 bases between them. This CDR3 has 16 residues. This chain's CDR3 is CASSLPRGRSYNEQFF. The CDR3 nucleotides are TGTGCCAGCAGCTTACCGCGAGGCCGCTCCTACAATGAGCAGTTCTTC.

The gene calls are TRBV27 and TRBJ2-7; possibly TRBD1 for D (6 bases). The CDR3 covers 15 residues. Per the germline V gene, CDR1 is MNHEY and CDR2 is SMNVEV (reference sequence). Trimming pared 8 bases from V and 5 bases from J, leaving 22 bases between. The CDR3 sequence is CASQTRQDLDHEQYF. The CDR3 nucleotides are TGTGCCAGCCAGACCCGACAGGACCTGGACCACGAGCAGTACTTC.

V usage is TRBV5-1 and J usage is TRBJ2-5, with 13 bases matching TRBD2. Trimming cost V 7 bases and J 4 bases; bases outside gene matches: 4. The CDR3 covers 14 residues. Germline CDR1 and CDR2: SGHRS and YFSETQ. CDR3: CASRTSGRVETQYF. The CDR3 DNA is TGCGCCAGCCGGACTAGCGGGAGAGTAGAGACCCAGTACTTC.

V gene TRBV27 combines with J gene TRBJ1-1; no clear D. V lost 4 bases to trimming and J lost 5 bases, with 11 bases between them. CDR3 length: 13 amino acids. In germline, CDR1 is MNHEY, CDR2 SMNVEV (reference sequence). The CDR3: CASSWGVWTEAFF. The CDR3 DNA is TGTGCCAGCAGTTGGGGAGTGTGGACTGAAGCTTTCTTT.

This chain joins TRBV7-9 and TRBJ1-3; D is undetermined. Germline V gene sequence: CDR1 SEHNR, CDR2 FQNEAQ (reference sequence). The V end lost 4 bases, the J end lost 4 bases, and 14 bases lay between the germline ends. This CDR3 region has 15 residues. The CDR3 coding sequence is TGTGCCAGCAGCTCCCCCGACCCTTCCGGAAACACCATATATTTT. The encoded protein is CASSSPDPSGNTIYF.

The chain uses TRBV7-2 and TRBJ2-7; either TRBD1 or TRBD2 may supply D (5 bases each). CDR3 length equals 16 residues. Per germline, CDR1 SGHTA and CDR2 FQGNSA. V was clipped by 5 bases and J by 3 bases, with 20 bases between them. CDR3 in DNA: TGTGCCAGCAGCCATCTTTTGGGGCAACTAGTCTACGAGCAGTACTTC. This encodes CASSHLLGQLVYEQYF.

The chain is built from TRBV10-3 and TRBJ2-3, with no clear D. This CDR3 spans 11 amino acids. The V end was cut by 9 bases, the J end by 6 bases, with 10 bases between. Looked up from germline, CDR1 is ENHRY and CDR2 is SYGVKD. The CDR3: CAILVSDTQYF. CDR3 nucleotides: TGTGCCATTTTGGTTTCTGATACGCAGTATTTT.

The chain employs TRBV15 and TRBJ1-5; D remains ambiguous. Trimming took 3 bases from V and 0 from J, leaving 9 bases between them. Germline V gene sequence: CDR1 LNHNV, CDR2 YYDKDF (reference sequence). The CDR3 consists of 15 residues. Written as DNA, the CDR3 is TGTGCCACCAGCAGTAGGCGGTTTAGCAATCAGCCCCAGCATTTT. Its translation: CATSSRRFSNQPQHF. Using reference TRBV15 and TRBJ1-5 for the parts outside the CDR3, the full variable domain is DAMVIQNPRYQVTQFGKPVTLSCSQTLNHNVMYWYQQKSSQAPKLLFHYYDKDFNNEADTPDNFQSRRPNTSFCFLDIRSPGLGDTAMYLCATSSRRFSNQPQHFGDGTRLSIL.

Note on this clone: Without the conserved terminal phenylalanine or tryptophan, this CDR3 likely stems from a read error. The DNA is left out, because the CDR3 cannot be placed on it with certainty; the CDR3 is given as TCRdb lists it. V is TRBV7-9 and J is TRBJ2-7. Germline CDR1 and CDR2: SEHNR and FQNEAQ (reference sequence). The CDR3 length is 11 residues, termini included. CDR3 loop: CASSLDGAVAL.

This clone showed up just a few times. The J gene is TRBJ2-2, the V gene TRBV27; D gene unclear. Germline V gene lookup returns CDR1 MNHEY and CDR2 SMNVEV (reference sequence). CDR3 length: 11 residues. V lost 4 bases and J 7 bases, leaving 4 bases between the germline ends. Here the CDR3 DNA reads TGTGCCAGCAGTTCGGGCGGGGAGCTGTTTTTT. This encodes CASSSGGELFF.

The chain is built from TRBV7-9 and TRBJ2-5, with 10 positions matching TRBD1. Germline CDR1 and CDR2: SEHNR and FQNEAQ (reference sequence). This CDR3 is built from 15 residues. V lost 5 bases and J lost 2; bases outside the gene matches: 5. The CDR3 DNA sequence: TGTGCCAGCAGCCTCTGGACAGGGGGGCAAGAGACCCAGTACTTC. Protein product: CASSLWTGGQETQYF.